These 10 T cell receptor beta chains came from one sample sequenced in a study of T cell repertoires in cytomegalovirus infection. Using its own MiXCR run on the reads, TCRdb lists one record per CDR3 protein. The table records roughly 990,000 distinct CDR3 sequences, roughly 30% of them present only once. These receptors have no known antigen. Sequencing was performed on cultured CD8+ T cells from PBMCs, taken from culture after CMV antigen stimulation. The receptors were gathered from a human donor in good health (CMV status not recorded). Some clones in this sample may be carry-over from other donors' samples.

This sequence joins TRBV6-6 and TRBJ2-2; D gene unclear. The V end was cut by 0 bases, the J end by 6 bases, with 8 bases between. Germline CDR1 is MNHNY and CDR2 is SVGAGI (reference sequence). CDR3 length equals 14 residues. CDR3 residues: CASSYSGNPGELFF. CDR3 sequence (DNA): TGTGCCAGCAGTTACTCAGGGAATCCCGGGGAGCTGTTTTTT.

The chain links TRBV27 to TRBJ1-2; D is undetermined. CDR1 and CDR2 (germline): MNHEY, SMNVEV (reference sequence). There are 13 residues in the CDR3. V gave up 4 bases and J gave up 2 bases, with 8 bases separating them. CDR3 in DNA: TGTGCCAGCAGTTCCGGAATCAACTATGGCTACACCTTC. Translation gives CASSSGINYGYTF.

Many counts were recorded for this clonotype. The rearrangement joins TRBV7-8 to TRBJ2-7, with a possible D match to TRBD2 (7 bases). Germline V CDR1 and CDR2: SGHVS, FQNEAQ. Trimming pared 4 bases from V and 5 bases from J, leaving 18 bases between. The CDR3 is made up of 15 amino acids. The CDR3: CASSWGGTTLDEQYF. Written as DNA, the CDR3 is TGTGCCAGCAGCTGGGGGGGGACAACTCTAGACGAGCAGTACTTC.

This clonotype was seen a handful of times. This sequence joins TRBV7-9 and TRBJ1-2, with D possibly being TRBD1 (6 bases). Germline V CDR1 and CDR2: SEHNR, FQNEAQ (reference sequence). The CDR3 is 15 amino acids. V was trimmed by 4 bases and J by 4 bases, leaving 16 bases between them. CDR3 sequence: CASSSGQGITYGYTF. Written as DNA, the CDR3 is TGTGCCAGCAGCTCTGGGCAGGGGATTACCTATGGCTACACCTTC.

V is TRBV11-1 and J is TRBJ2-2; D is unresolved. This CDR3 is built from 15 residues. V was trimmed by 2 bases and J by 7 bases, leaving 14 bases between them. Per germline, CDR1 SGHAT and CDR2 FQDESV (reference sequence). The CDR3 sequence: CASSLYASLGGELFF. The CDR3 DNA sequence: TGTGCCAGCAGCTTATACGCCTCCTTAGGCGGGGAGCTGTTTTTT.

There are many counts of this clonotype. CDR3 nucleotides: TGTGCCAGCCCCCCGACAGGGGATTCCTACAATGAGCAGTTCTTC. This gives the protein CASPPTGDSYNEQFF. J is TRBJ2-1 and V is TRBV12-3 or TRBV12-4, with 8 bases lining up with TRBD1. The CDR3 consists of 15 residues. Trimming took 8 bases from V and 1 from J; bases not matched to a gene: 7.

This clonotype was seen a handful of times. V and J are TRBV5-4 and TRBJ2-1; D gene ambiguous. Germline CDR1 reads SGHNT; CDR2 reads YYREEE (reference sequence). CDR3 length equals 16 residues. Trimming stripped 1 base from V and 8 bases from J, with 19 bases between. CDR3 in DNA: TGTGCCAGCAGCTTGATTGGCGGCAACAAGTTCGATGAGCAGTTCTTC. It encodes CASSLIGGNKFDEQFF.

The CDR3 region has the DNA TGTGCCAGCAGCCCAGACTTCAACCCGTACAATGAGCAGTTCTTC. It yields the protein CASSPDFNPYNEQFF. The V gene is TRBV7-6, the J gene TRBJ2-1; D gene unclear. The CDR3 consists of 15 residues. Trimming left V 5 bases short and J 4 bases short, with 15 bases between. Germline loops: CDR1 SGHVS, CDR2 FNYEAQ.

This clonotype was seen only a few times. The chain couples TRBV5-8 to TRBJ2-3; 8 bases are a match to TRBD1. Germline loops: CDR1 SGHTS, CDR2 YDEGEE. V lost 5 bases to trimming and J lost 5 bases; unmatched junction nucleotides: 10. This CDR3 is built from 15 residues. The DNA for the CDR3 is TGTGCCAGCAGGGATGGACAGGGTTTAGTAGATACGCAGTATTTT. Translation: CASRDGQGLVDTQYF.

V usage is TRBV7-9 and J usage is TRBJ2-5, with D perhaps TRBD1 or TRBD2 (5 bases each). The V gene's germline CDR1 is SEHNR and CDR2 FQNEAQ (reference sequence). With 4 bases removed from V and 5 bases from J, the gap between germline ends came to 17 bases. The CDR3 is made up of 15 amino acids. The chain's CDR3 is CASSSPGTHKETQYF. The CDR3 nucleotides are TGTGCCAGCAGCTCACCCGGGACCCACAAGGAGACCCAGTACTTC.